This TCR beta chain was found in a study of metastatic and nonmetastatic thyroid tumors. Study context: Comparison of repertoires was carried out across blood and tumor or nodule tissue from malignant and benign thyroid patients.

Study processing details: To classify distant metastasis in papillary thyroid cancer, a model was built from CDR3 differences across clinicopathological groups. TCRdb re-analyzed the PCR reads through MiXCR. TCRdb assigned the V and J calls; the authors' analysis was not used. Among more than 15,000 clones listed, 27% were seen once. Thyroid surgery took place with no prior treatment in any patient. Findings and limits, study-wide: Malignant thyroid tumors reportedly had TCR beta diversity that was significantly higher than in benign nodules, in blood and tumor.

This clone was observed a few times. Its antigen is not identified. The specimen sequenced was blood. The sequence was collected from a female donor with papillary thyroid cancer or a benign thyroid nodule (not recorded which). Some clones in this sample may be carry-over from other donors' samples.

The CDR3 loop is CASTPFLTSGSAYEQYF. CDR3 DNA: TGTGCCAGCACCCCCTTCCTGACTAGCGGGAGTGCTTACGAGCAGTACTTC. The chain has TRBV6-1 and TRBJ2-7; 12 positions match TRBD2. V shed 7 bases, J shed 4 bases, and the junction held 14 bases outside the gene matches. Germline assignment: CDR1 MNHNS and CDR2 SASEGT. This CDR3 contains 17 residues.